A selection of T cell receptor beta chains follows, all from one sample in a study of human T cells and chemical hapten exposure. TCRdb reprocessed the RACE reads with MiXCR, giving one entry per CDR3 protein. Counted here are around 350,000 distinct CDR3 sequences, around 5.5% occurring once; the ten biggest clones make up under 9.5%. The input for sequencing was whole blood, taken in connection with sensitization to the hapten diphenylcyclopropenone (DPC). Receptors originate from a woman aged 18 to 35 with alopecia areata. Some clones in this sample may be carry-over from other donors' samples. Both conserved end residues are part of each CDR3. A D gene is named only where the DNA matches it firmly. Size values are once, few and many counts, or a class for expanded clones, and some rows have none.

CDR3: CASSHRPEAFF
DNA: TGTGCCAGCAGCCACCGGCCTGAAGCTTTCTTT
V: TRBV7-9
D: -
length: 11
J: TRBJ1-1
size: -

CDR3: CASSGGSMNTEAFF
DNA: TGTGCCAGCTCAGGGGGTTCCATGAACACTGAAGCTTTCTTT
V: TRBV18
D: -
length: 14
J: TRBJ1-1
size: -

CDR3: CATSRDRGNDEQFF
DNA: TGTGCCACCAGCAGAGATAGAGGGAACGATGAGCAGTTCTTC
V: TRBV15
D: -
length: 14
J: TRBJ2-1
size: many

CDR3: CASSVLTGGSSPLHF
DNA: TGTGCCAGCAGTGTGTTGACAGGGGGCAGTTCACCCCTCCACTTT
V: TRBV6-1
D: TRBD1
length: 15
J: TRBJ1-6
size: many

CDR3: CASSRGTGPSPLHF
DNA: TGTGCCAGCAGCCGAGGGACAGGGCCTTCACCCCTCCACTTT
V: TRBV14
D: TRBD1
length: 14
J: TRBJ1-6
size: -

CDR3: CASSLGRGSSGANVLTF
DNA: TGTGCCAGCAGCTTAGGCAGGGGGAGCTCTGGGGCCAACGTCCTGACTTTC
V: TRBV11-1
D: TRBD1
length: 17
J: TRBJ2-6
size: many

CDR3: CASSSGQGKTQYF
DNA: TGTGCCAGCAGCTCGGGACAGGGGAAGACCCAGTACTTC
V: TRBV7-3
D: TRBD1
length: 13
J: TRBJ2-5
size: few

CDR3: CASSLWQKTEAFF
DNA: TGTGCCAGCAGCTTGTGGCAGAAAACTGAAGCTTTCTTT
V: TRBV5-6
D: -
length: 13
J: TRBJ1-1
size: -

CDR3: CASSRPKLAGKHNEQFF
DNA: TGTGCCAGCAGCCGCCCCAAACTAGCGGGGAAGCACAATGAGCAGTTCTTC
V: TRBV7-9
D: TRBD2
length: 17
J: TRBJ2-1
size: many

CDR3: CSCRVAGGPYNEQFF
DNA: TGCAGCTGCCGGGTAGCGGGGGGGCCCTACAATGAGCAGTTCTTC
V: TRBV20-1
D: TRBD2
length: 15
J: TRBJ2-1
size: few

CDR3: CAISESGALHNSPLHF
DNA: TGTGCCATCAGTGAGTCTGGTGCCCTACATAATTCACCCCTCCACTTT
V: TRBV10-3
D: -
length: 16
J: TRBJ1-6
size: -

CDR3: CASSEGWGAGKLEQYF
DNA: TGTGCCAGCAGCGAAGGGTGGGGCGCGGGTAAACTCGAGCAGTACTTC
V: TRBV14
D: -
length: 16
J: TRBJ2-7
size: many

CDR3: CASSQGQTGELFF
DNA: TGCGCCAGCAGCCAAGGCCAGACCGGGGAGCTGTTTTTT
V: TRBV4-3
D: -
length: 13
J: TRBJ2-2
size: few

CDR3: CASSRGGAPDTQYF
DNA: TGTGCCAGCAGCCGGGGAGGGGCACCAGATACGCAGTATTTT
V: TRBV5-4
D: TRBD2
length: 14
J: TRBJ2-3
size: -

CDR3: CASSLDRRGAYGYTF
DNA: TGTGCCAGCAGTTTGGACAGGAGAGGAGCCTATGGCTACACCTTC
V: TRBV27
D: TRBD1
length: 15
J: TRBJ1-2
size: few

CDR3: CSAATLDEGPSPLHF
DNA: TGCAGTGCTGCTACCCTAGACGAAGGTCCTTCACCCCTCCACTTT
V: TRBV20-1
D: -
length: 15
J: TRBJ1-6
size: many

CDR3: CASSLGQGLNTEAFF
DNA: TGTGCCAGCAGCTTAGGACAGGGACTGAACACTGAAGCTTTCTTT
V: TRBV5-8
D: TRBD1
length: 15
J: TRBJ1-1
size: many

CDR3: CASSLTAISGNTIYF
DNA: TGTGCCAGCAGTCTCACAGCCATCTCTGGAAACACCATATATTTT
V: TRBV28
D: -
length: 15
J: TRBJ1-3
size: few

CDR3: CASSQVGQGRYEQYF
DNA: TGTGCCAGCAGCCAAGTCGGGCAGGGTCGCTACGAGCAGTACTTC
V: TRBV3-1
D: -
length: 15
J: TRBJ2-7
size: many

CDR3: CASSPAIAVSRNQPQHF
DNA: TGTGCCAGCAGTCCGGCGATCGCAGTCTCTAGGAATCAGCCCCAGCATTTT
V: TRBV6-6
D: -
length: 17
J: TRBJ1-5
size: few

CDR3: CASSWDREGQPQHF
DNA: TGTGCCAGCAGTTGGGACAGGGAGGGGCAGCCCCAGCATTTT
V: TRBV6-5
D: TRBD1
length: 14
J: TRBJ1-5
size: many

CDR3: CATENGRGNEQYF
DNA: TGTGCCACCGAGAATGGCAGGGGAAACGAGCAGTACTTC
V: TRBV24-1
D: -
length: 13
J: TRBJ2-7
size: many

CDR3: CASKIRTGTYLAKNIQYF
DNA: TGTGCCAGCAAGATACGGACAGGGACCTATCTAGCCAAAAACATTCAGTACTTC
V: TRBV6-6
D: TRBD1
length: 18
J: TRBJ2-4
size: many

CDR3: CASSYGVNLLNYGYTF
DNA: TGTGCCAGCAGTTACGGGGTCAATTTGCTGAACTATGGCTACACCTTC
V: TRBV6-5
D: -
length: 16
J: TRBJ1-2
size: -

CDR3: CASSSRRGDRGYEQYF
DNA: TGTGCCAGCAGTTCAAGGCGGGGGGACAGGGGCTACGAGCAGTACTTC
V: TRBV6-1
D: TRBD1
length: 16
J: TRBJ2-7
size: many

CDR3: CASSRGLAGAGELFF
DNA: TGTGCCAGCAGTCGCGGACTAGCGGGGGCCGGGGAGCTGTTTTTT
V: TRBV12-3/TRBV12-4
D: TRBD2
length: 15
J: TRBJ2-2
size: few

CDR3: CASSSQEGTGELFF
DNA: TGTGCCAGCAGCTCCCAGGAGGGGACCGGGGAGCTGTTTTTT
V: TRBV7-2
D: -
length: 14
J: TRBJ2-2
size: many

CDR3: CASSLAQGPHQPQHF
DNA: TGTGCCAGCAGCTTAGCTCAGGGGCCCCATCAGCCCCAGCATTTT
V: TRBV7-6
D: -
length: 15
J: TRBJ1-5
size: few

CDR3: CASSLEVGEGGYTF
DNA: TGCGCCAGCAGCTTGGAAGTGGGTGAAGGTGGCTACACCTTC
V: TRBV5-1
D: -
length: 14
J: TRBJ1-2
size: -

CDR3: CASSRDVRAFF
DNA: TGTGCCAGCAGCCGGGATGTTAGAGCTTTCTTT
V: TRBV11-2
D: -
length: 11
J: TRBJ1-1
size: many

CDR3: CASSYHREDTEAFF
DNA: TGTGCCAGCAGTTATCACAGGGAGGACACTGAAGCTTTCTTT
V: TRBV6-5
D: -
length: 14
J: TRBJ1-1
size: many

CDR3: CASSLVVNYGYTF
DNA: TGTGCCAGCAGCTTAGTTGTAAACTATGGCTACACCTTC
V: TRBV7-2
D: -
length: 13
J: TRBJ1-2
size: few

CDR3: CASSQVYQTIYGYTF
DNA: TGTGCCAGCAGCCAAGTTTACCAAACTATCTATGGCTACACCTTC
V: TRBV3-1
D: -
length: 15
J: TRBJ1-2
size: few

CDR3: CASRTSGTQYF
DNA: TGTGCCAGCAGGACCTCTGGGACCCAGTACTTC
V: TRBV2
D: -
length: 11
J: TRBJ2-5
size: many

CDR3: CASKLPGGSYYGYTF
DNA: TGTGCCAGCAAACTACCGGGGGGGAGCTACTATGGCTACACCTTC
V: TRBV2
D: -
length: 15
J: TRBJ1-2
size: many

CDR3: CASSQTNREKAFF
DNA: TGTGCCAGCAGCCAAACGAACAGGGAGAAGGCTTTCTTT
V: TRBV3-1
D: -
length: 13
J: TRBJ1-1
size: many

CDR3: CAISEDRVGYGYTF
DNA: TGTGCCATCAGTGAGGACAGGGTCGGGTATGGCTACACCTTC
V: TRBV10-3
D: TRBD1
length: 14
J: TRBJ1-2
size: many

CDR3: CSVSAGQGYGYTF
DNA: TGCAGCGTTTCAGCGGGACAGGGCTATGGCTACACCTTC
V: TRBV29-1
D: TRBD1
length: 13
J: TRBJ1-2
size: -

CDR3: CASSPASGFGYTF
DNA: TGTGCCAGCAGTCCCGCTTCAGGGTTCGGCTACACCTTC
V: TRBV28
D: -
length: 13
J: TRBJ1-2
size: few

CDR3: CASSLTSLAGTPHNEQFF
DNA: TGTGCCAGCAGCTTAACCTCCCTAGCGGGCACTCCTCACAATGAGCAGTTCTTC
V: TRBV7-9
D: TRBD2
length: 18
J: TRBJ2-1
size: -

CDR3: CASSYDSSISGNTIYF
DNA: TGTGCCAGCAGTTACGATAGTTCAATATCTGGAAACACCATATATTTT
V: TRBV6-6
D: -
length: 16
J: TRBJ1-3
size: few

CDR3: CASSQDWRGPDTQYF
DNA: TGCGCCAGCAGCCAAGATTGGCGGGGGCCCGATACGCAGTATTTT
V: TRBV4-3
D: -
length: 15
J: TRBJ2-3
size: many

CDR3: CASSLFRGGGAQTDTQYF
DNA: TGTGCCAGCAGTTTATTCCGGGGGGGCGGGGCACAAACAGATACGCAGTATTTT
V: TRBV12-3/TRBV12-4
D: TRBD2
length: 18
J: TRBJ2-3
size: few